Listed here are 25 T cell receptor beta chains from one sample, sequenced in a study of CD8 T cells in ankylosing spondylitis. TCRdb processed the 5' RACE reads anew with MiXCR; each CDR3 protein has one entry. The sample holds 250,000 or so distinct CDR3 sequences, approximately 12% seen once. The specimen sequenced was blood, either unsorted or a sorted T cell fraction (not recorded which). The receptors stem from a male donor with ankylosing spondylitis or in good health (not recorded which).

This clonotype has a count of ten or more. The CDR3 coding sequence is TGTGCCAGCAGTTCCACGGGGCCCACTGAAGCTTTCTTT. It codes for CASSSTGPTEAFF. The V call is TRBV12-3 or TRBV12-4, the J call TRBJ1-1; possible D gene TRBD1, 5 bases. The ends were cut back, 4 bases at V and 4 bases at J, with 10 bases in the middle. The CDR3 consists of 13 residues.

The table lists this clonotype with many counts. The V gene is TRBV10-3, the J gene TRBJ2-2; TRBD1 is a possible D gene (5 bases). Germline V CDR1 and CDR2: ENHRY, SYGVKD. V lost 8 bases, J lost 0 bases, and 16 bases lay in between. The CDR3 sequence is 16 residues long. The CDR3 here is CAIGRVSVANTGELFF. CDR3 in DNA: TGTGCCATCGGCAGGGTCTCTGTCGCGAACACCGGGGAGCTGTTTTTT.

This clonotype was counted at least ten times. The chain links TRBV5-1 to TRBJ2-7; 12 nucleotides agree with TRBD1. The CDR3 spans 16 residues. The V segment lost 5 bases and the J segment 5 bases; nucleotides outside the gene matches: 11. Germline V gene lookup returns CDR1 SGHRS and CDR2 YFSETQ. CDR3 DNA: TGCGCCAGCAGGCAGGGACAGGGGGCGTCTCGGAACGAGCAGTACTTC. Amino acid sequence: CASRQGQGASRNEQYF.

This clonotype was recorded many times. This rearrangement joins TRBV24-1 to TRBJ1-5, with no clear D. CDR3 length: 14 amino acids. Trimming removed 12 bases at V and 3 bases at J, with 17 bases between. Germline assignment: CDR1 KGHDR and CDR2 SFDVKD. The CDR3 sequence: CAAPPGSDNQPQHF. The CDR3 region has the DNA TGTGCCGCCCCGCCCGGGAGTGACAATCAGCCCCAGCATTTT.

This clonotype has only a few counts. The V and J genes are TRBV28 and TRBJ2-5; a possible D gene is TRBD2 (6 bases). Trimming shortened V by 7 bases and J by 2 bases, and 11 bases separated the two germline ends. There are 13 residues in the CDR3. Germline lookup yields CDR1 MDHEN and CDR2 SYDVKM. The CDR3 bases are TGTGCCAGCAAGGAGGGGTTTCAAGAGACCCAGTACTTC. Its protein is CASKEGFQETQYF.

Points on this clonotype: Just one base apart from a much larger clone, this may be a read error. The genes are TRBV10-3 and TRBJ2-5; D remains ambiguous. The CDR3 runs to 12 residues. Germline loops: CDR1 ENHRY, CDR2 SYGVKD. CDR3 protein: CAISASQESQYF. The CDR3 DNA sequence: TGTGCCATCAGTGCGAGTCAGGAGAGCCAGTACTTC.

This rearrangement joins TRBV7-8 to TRBJ2-2; the match to TRBD2 covers 9 bases. V shed 7 bases and J 6 bases; nucleotides not matched to a gene: 6. Germline V CDR1 and CDR2: SGHVS, FQNEAQ. This CDR3 has 14 residues. The CDR3 sequence is CASKRTSVAGELFF. The CDR3 DNA sequence: TGTGCCAGCAAAAGGACTAGCGTCGCCGGGGAGCTGTTTTTT.

This chain joins TRBV6-2 or TRBV6-3 and TRBJ2-7; 7 bases agree with TRBD2. The CDR3 runs 18 residues. Germline-derived CDR1 and CDR2 are MNHEY and SVGEGT. V lost 0 bases and J lost 1; bases outside the gene matches: 12. CDR3 protein: CASSYSRRAGYFSYEQYF. The CDR3, as DNA: TGTGCCAGCAGTTACTCGAGGCGAGCGGGGTACTTTTCCTACGAGCAGTACTTC.

By proportion, this clonotype is large (0.1 to 1%). This chain links TRBV5-1 with TRBJ2-7; 10 bases line up with TRBD2. The CDR3 is made up of 15 amino acids. Germline CDR1 SGHRS, CDR2 YFSETQ. With 2 bases clipped from V and 2 bases from J, the junction kept 4 bases outside the gene matches. The CDR3 loop reads CASSLQAGGAYEQYF. Written as DNA, the CDR3 is TGCGCCAGCAGCTTACAAGCGGGAGGGGCCTACGAGCAGTACTTC. The full variable domain, with the rest looked up from reference TRBV5-1 and TRBJ2-7, is KAGVTQTPRYLIKTRGQQVTLSCSPISGHRSVSWYQQTPGQGLQFLFEYFSETQRNKGNFPGRFSGRQFSNSRSEMNVSTLELGDSALYLCASSLQAGGAYEQYFGPGTRLTVT.

This chain connects TRBV5-1 to TRBJ2-3, with TRBD1 matching over 8 bases. Germline V gene lookup returns CDR1 SGHRS and CDR2 YFSETQ. The CDR3 loop spans 15 amino acids. The V and J ends lost 4 bases and 5 bases, in that order; junction bases with no gene match: 9. The CDR3 DNA is TGCGCCAGCAGCCCCGAGGGCAGGGGGCGAGATACGCAGTATTTT. Protein: CASSPEGRGRDTQYF.

This clonotype was detected many times. The chain joins TRBV4-2 to TRBJ2-3; possible D gene TRBD2, 5 bases. Germline V gene data show CDR1 as LGHNA and CDR2 as YNFKEQ. V lost 4 bases and J 2 bases, leaving 19 bases between the germline ends. The CDR3 consists of 17 residues. The CDR3 sequence is CASSPLLVRAATDTQYF. CDR3 in DNA: TGTGCCAGCAGCCCACTTCTCGTGAGAGCGGCCACAGATACGCAGTATTTT.

This clonotype came up many times. The chain joins TRBV4-1 to TRBJ1-4, with D possibly TRBD1 on 6 matching bases. The CDR3 is made up of 14 amino acids. In germline, CDR1 is MGHRA, CDR2 YSYEKL. Trimming cost V 5 bases and J 5 bases, with 12 bases left between them. CDR3 coding DNA: TGCGCCAGCAGCATCACAGGGTTGAATGAAAAACTGTTTTTT. Protein product: CASSITGLNEKLFF.

This clonotype was seen ten or more times. The chain links TRBV13 to TRBJ2-7, with D possibly being TRBD1 (6 bases). This CDR3 has 15 residues. Germline CDR1 and CDR2: PRHDT and FYEKMQ (reference sequence). Deletions cut 7 bases from V and 4 bases from J, with 20 bases between. CDR3 coding DNA: TGTGCCAGCACCAAAGAGGGGGAGAGAAATTACGAGCAGTACTTC. Its protein product is CASTKEGERNYEQYF. Full variable domain (missing parts from reference TRBV13 and TRBJ2-7): AAGVIQSPRHLIKEKRETATLKCYPIPRHDTVYWYQQGPGQDPQFLISFYEKMQSDKGSIPDRFSAQQFSDYHSELNMSSLELGDSALYFCASTKEGERNYEQYFGPGTRLTVT.

This clonotype appeared many times. The gene calls are TRBV29-1 and TRBJ2-3; 10 nucleotides match TRBD2. Germline trimming cut 5 bases from V and 13 bases from J; bases unmatched to any gene: 18. CDR1 SQVTM and CDR2 ANQGSEA come from the germline V gene. This CDR3 region has 15 residues. CDR3 DNA sequence: TGCAGCGTTCGACGCCAACTAGCGGGGCTCCCAATGGAGTATTTT. Translation: CSVRRQLAGLPMEYF.

Many counts were recorded for this clonotype. This chain joins TRBV20-1 and TRBJ2-1; 10 bases map to TRBD2. This CDR3 is 14 amino acids long. Germline loops: CDR1 DFQATT, CDR2 SNEGSKA (reference sequence). The junction had 2 bases not matched to a gene; V was cut back by 1 base and J by 5 bases. The CDR3 loop is CSARVLAGNNEQFF. The CDR3 nucleotides read TGCAGTGCTAGAGTACTAGCGGGAAACAATGAGCAGTTCTTC.

This clonotype was detected many times. The chain links TRBV12-3 or TRBV12-4 to TRBJ1-2, with unresolved D. The V end lost 5 bases, the J end lost 1 base, and 17 bases lay between the germline ends. The CDR3 runs 16 residues. The CDR3 DNA follows: TGTGCCAGCAGTCCTCTCTTTGCTGGGGTTAACTATGGCTACACCTTC. Translation gives CASSPLFAGVNYGYTF.

This clonotype was recorded a few times. The V gene is TRBV5-1, the J gene TRBJ2-3; no reliable D call. Germline V gene sequence: CDR1 SGHRS, CDR2 YFSETQ. The ends were cut back, 0 bases at V and 0 bases at J, with 11 bases in the middle. The CDR3 is 16 residues long. For the CDR3, the DNA is TGCGCCAGCAGCTTGGCCGAAGCCTTCAGCACAGATACGCAGTATTTT. Its protein product is CASSLAEAFSTDTQYF.

This clonotype appeared a few times. The CDR3 sequence: CASSLGSHQETQYF. The CDR3, as DNA: TGTGCCAGCAGCTTAGGGTCACACCAAGAGACCCAGTACTTC. V and J are TRBV7-9 and TRBJ2-5, with no clear D. Germline-derived CDR1 and CDR2 are SEHNR and FQNEAQ (reference sequence). Trimming took 1 base from V and 0 from J, leaving 6 bases between them. The CDR3 runs 14 residues.

This clonotype was picked up a small number of times. This chain joins TRBV7-3 and TRBJ2-3; D gene ambiguous. The V end lost 3 bases, the J end lost 1 base, and 17 bases lay between the germline ends. This CDR3 is 17 amino acids long. Germline values: CDR1 SGHTA, CDR2 FQGTGA. For the CDR3, the DNA is TGTGCCAGCAGCTTTAAAACAGAACATCTCGGCACAGATACGCAGTATTTT. This codes for CASSFKTEHLGTDTQYF.

This chain joins TRBV7-2 and TRBJ2-5, with D perhaps TRBD1 or TRBD2 (5 bases each). This CDR3 comprises 15 residues. V dropped 3 bases and J dropped 1 base, with 12 bases sitting between them. Germline V CDR1 and CDR2: SGHTA, FQGNSA. CDR3 in amino acids: CASSFLLGTQETQYF. CDR3 nucleotide sequence: TGTGCCAGCAGCTTCTTATTGGGGACCCAAGAGACCCAGTACTTC.

This clonotype was seen ten or more times. The chain's CDR3 is CASRPQGGAGYTF. CDR3 coding DNA: TGTGCCAGCAGACCTCAGGGGGGCGCAGGCTACACCTTC. V gene TRBV6-6 combines with J gene TRBJ1-2; 7 bases are shared with TRBD1. The CDR3 spans 13 residues. V lost 6 bases, J lost 8 bases, and 9 bases stayed unmatched. Germline CDR1 is MNHNY and CDR2 is SVGAGI (reference sequence).

V is TRBV6-1 and J is TRBJ2-7, with a possible D match to TRBD1 (5 bases). Deletions cut 3 bases from V and 5 bases from J, with 20 bases between. Germline values: CDR1 MNHNS, CDR2 SASEGT. The CDR3 runs to 16 residues. The CDR3 is CASSDPRVLGSDEQYF. CDR3 nucleotides: TGTGCCAGCAGTGACCCCAGGGTTTTGGGTAGTGACGAGCAGTACTTC.

Ten or more counts support this clonotype. The V and J genes are TRBV20-1 and TRBJ2-3; D might be TRBD1 (6 bases). V lost 3 bases, J lost 1 base, and 17 bases lay in between. This CDR3 region has 16 residues. CDR1 is DFQATT and CDR2 is SNEGSKA in the germline V gene (reference sequence). In DNA form, the CDR3 reads TGCAGTGCTAGCGTCTTGGTCAGGGGCGGCACAGATACGCAGTATTTT. Amino acid sequence: CSASVLVRGGTDTQYF.

The CDR3 protein is CSVDVGTDDYEQYF. The CDR3 DNA is TGCAGCGTTGATGTAGGTACAGACGACTACGAGCAGTACTTC. V gene TRBV29-1 combines with J gene TRBJ2-7, with D unresolved. The CDR3 length is 14 residues. Germline assignment: CDR1 SQVTM and CDR2 ANQGSEA. Deletions cut 3 bases from V and 3 bases from J, with 15 bases between.

This clonotype was counted between two and nine times. The rearrangement links TRBV7-9 to TRBJ2-2; TRBD1 or TRBD2 may be the D gene (5 bases each). The V gene lost 6 bases and the J gene lost 3 bases, with 5 bases spanning the gap. Germline V CDR1 and CDR2: SEHNR, FQNEAQ (reference sequence). This CDR3 spans 12 amino acids. CDR3 region: CASRGDTGELFF. In DNA, the CDR3 is TGTGCCAGCAGGGGGGACACCGGGGAGCTGTTTTTT.